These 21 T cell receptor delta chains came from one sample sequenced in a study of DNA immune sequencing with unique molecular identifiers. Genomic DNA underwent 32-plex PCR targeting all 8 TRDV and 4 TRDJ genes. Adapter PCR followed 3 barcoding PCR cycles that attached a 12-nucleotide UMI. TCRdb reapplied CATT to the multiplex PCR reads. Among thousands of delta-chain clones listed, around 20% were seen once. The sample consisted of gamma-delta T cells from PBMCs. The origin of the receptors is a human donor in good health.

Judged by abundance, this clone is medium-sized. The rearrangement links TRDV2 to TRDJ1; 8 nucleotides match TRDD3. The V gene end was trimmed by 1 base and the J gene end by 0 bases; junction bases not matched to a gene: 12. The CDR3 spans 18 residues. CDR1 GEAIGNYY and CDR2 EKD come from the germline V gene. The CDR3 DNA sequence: TGTGCCTGTGACACTCTAACTGGGGGTGCTGAGTACACCGATAAACTCATCTTT. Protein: CACDTLTGGAEYTDKLIF.

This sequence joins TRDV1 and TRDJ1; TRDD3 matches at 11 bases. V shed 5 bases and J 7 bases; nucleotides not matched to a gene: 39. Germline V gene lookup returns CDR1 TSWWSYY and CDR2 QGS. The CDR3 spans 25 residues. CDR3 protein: CALGSHGAFLILYWGIYVEAGKLIF. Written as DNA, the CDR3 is TGTGCTCTTGGGAGTCATGGCGCCTTCCTCATATTGTACTGGGGGATATACGTGGAGGCCGGTAAACTCATCTTT.

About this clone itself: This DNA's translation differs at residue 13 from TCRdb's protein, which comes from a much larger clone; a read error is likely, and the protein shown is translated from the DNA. The CDR3 sequence is CACDTAGGTRDKPIF. The CDR3 DNA sequence: TGTGCCTGTGACACAGCGGGCGGGACGAGGGATAAACCCATCTTT. The gene calls are TRDV2 and TRDJ1, with D tentatively TRDD3 (6 bases). The CDR3 totals 15 residues. The germline gives CDR1 GEAIGNYY, CDR2 EKD.

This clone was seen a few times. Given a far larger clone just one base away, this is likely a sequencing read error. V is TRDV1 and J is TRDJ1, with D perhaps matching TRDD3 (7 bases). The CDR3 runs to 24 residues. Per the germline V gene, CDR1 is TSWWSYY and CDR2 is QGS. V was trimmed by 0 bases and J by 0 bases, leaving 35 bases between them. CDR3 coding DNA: TGTGCTCTTGGGGAACTTCTATACCTTCCCGTCATACTGGGGTCTATAGATGACACCGATAAACTCATCTTT. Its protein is CALGELLYLPVILGSIDDTDKLIF.

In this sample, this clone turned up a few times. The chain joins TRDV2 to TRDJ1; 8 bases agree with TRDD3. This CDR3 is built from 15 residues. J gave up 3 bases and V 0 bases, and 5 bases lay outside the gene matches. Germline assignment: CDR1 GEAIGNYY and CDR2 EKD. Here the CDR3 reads CACDTVGDAPDKLIF. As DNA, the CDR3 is TGTGCCTGTGACACCGTGGGGGATGCCCCCGATAAACTCATCTTT.

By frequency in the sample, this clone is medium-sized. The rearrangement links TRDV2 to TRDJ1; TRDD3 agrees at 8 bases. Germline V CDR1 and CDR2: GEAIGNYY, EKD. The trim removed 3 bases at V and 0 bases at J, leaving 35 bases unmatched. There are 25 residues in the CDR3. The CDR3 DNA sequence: TGTGCCTGTGACCCTTTACTTCTTGTATTAAGTACTGGGGGCTCCCGGTCCCGTTACACCGATAAACTCATCTTT. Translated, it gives CACDPLLLVLSTGGSRSRYTDKLIF.

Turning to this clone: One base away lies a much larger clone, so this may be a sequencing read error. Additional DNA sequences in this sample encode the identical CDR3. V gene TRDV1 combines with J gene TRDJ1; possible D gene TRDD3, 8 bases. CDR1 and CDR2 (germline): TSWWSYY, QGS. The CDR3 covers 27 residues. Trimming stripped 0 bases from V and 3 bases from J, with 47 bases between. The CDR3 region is CALGELVPTHLPPWGGIRPPPADKLIF. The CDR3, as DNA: TGTGCTCTTGGGGAACTAGTTCCTACACACCTGCCTCCGTGGGGAGGGATACGCCCGCCACCGGCCGATAAACTCATCTTT.

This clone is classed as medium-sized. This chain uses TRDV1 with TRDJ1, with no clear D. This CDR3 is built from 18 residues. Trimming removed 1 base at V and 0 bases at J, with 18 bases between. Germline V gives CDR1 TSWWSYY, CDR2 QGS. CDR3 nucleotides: TGTGCTCTTGGGGAACACCGGGGTGGCCCGGACTACACCGATAAACTCATCTTT. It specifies CALGEHRGGPDYTDKLIF.

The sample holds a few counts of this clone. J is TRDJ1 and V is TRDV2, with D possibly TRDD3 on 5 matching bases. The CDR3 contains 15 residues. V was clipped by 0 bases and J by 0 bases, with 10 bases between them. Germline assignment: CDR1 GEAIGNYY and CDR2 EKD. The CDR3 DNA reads TGTGCCTGTGACACCTTGGGGACCAACACCGATAAACTCATCTTT. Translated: CACDTLGTNTDKLIF.

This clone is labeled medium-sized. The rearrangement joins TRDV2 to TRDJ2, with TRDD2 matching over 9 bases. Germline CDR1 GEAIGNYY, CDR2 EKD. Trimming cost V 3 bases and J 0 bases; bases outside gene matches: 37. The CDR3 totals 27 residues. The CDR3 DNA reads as TGTGCCTGTGACGGCCTTCCTACATTGGGCGCCCCGACTGGGCCTACGATTTCCAAAGCTTTGACAGCACAACTCTTCTTT. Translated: CACDGLPTLGAPTGPTISKALTAQLFF.

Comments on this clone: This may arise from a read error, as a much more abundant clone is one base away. For the CDR3, the DNA is TGTGCCTGTGACACAGTTACTGGGGGATACCGCTTCACCGATAAACTCATCTTT. Its translation is CACDTVTGGYRFTDKLIF. The chain is built from TRDV2 and TRDJ1; 12 bases map to TRDD3. With V trimmed by 1 base and J by 1 base, 9 bases remained unmatched. The germline V gene has CDR1 GEAIGNYY and CDR2 EKD. CDR3 length equals 18 residues.

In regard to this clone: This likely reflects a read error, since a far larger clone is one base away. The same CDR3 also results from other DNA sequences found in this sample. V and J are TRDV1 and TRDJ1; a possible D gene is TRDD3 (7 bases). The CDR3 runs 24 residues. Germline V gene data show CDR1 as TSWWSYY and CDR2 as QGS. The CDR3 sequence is CALGELLYLPVVLGSIDDTDKLIF. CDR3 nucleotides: TGTGCTCTTGGTGAACTTCTATACCTTCCCGTCGTACTGGGGTCTATAGATGACACCGATAAACTCATCTTT.

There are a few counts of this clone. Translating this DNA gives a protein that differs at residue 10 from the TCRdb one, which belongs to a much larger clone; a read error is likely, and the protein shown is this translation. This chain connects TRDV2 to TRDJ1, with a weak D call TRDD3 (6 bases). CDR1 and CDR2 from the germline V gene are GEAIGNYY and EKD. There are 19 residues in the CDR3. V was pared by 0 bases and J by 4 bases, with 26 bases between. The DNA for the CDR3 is TGTGCCTGTGACACCGTGGGAAACTTGGAGATACGTGACGGCGATAAACTCATCTTT. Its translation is CACDTVGNLEIRDGDKLIF.

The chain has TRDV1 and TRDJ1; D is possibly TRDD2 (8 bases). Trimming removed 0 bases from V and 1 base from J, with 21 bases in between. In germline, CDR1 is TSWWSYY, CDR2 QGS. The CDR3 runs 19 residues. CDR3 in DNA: TGTGCTCTTGGGGAACTCTTCCTACACGGCTGGGGGCTCACCGATAAACTCATCTTT. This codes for CALGELFLHGWGLTDKLIF.

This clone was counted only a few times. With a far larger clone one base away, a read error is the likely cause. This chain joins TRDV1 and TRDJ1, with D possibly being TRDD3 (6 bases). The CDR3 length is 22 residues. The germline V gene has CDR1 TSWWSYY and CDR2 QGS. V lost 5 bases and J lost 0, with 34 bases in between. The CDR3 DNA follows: TGTGCTCTTGGGCCTCGTTCGCAGTGGTCGGGGATTATTAGGGTTTACACCGATAAACTCATCTTT. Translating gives CALGPRSQWSGIIRVYTDKLIF.

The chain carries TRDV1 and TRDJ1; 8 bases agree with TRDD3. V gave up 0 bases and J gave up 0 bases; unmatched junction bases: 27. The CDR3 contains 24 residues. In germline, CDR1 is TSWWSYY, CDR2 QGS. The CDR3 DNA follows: TGTGCTCTTGGGGAACTCGGGTCCTACCTACTCCTTTGGGGGATCCGTCCGTACACCGATAAACTCATCTTT. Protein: CALGELGSYLLLWGIRPYTDKLIF.

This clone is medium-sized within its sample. The CDR3 DNA follows: TGTGCCTGTGACCGTTTGTCTGGGGGATACCAGGACACCGATAAACTCATCTTT. It is translated as CACDRLSGGYQDTDKLIF. This chain joins TRDV2 and TRDJ1; 11 bases are a match to TRDD3. CDR1 is GEAIGNYY, CDR2 EKD, per germline. Trimming took 3 bases from V and 0 from J; bases not matched to a gene: 11. The CDR3 spans 18 residues.

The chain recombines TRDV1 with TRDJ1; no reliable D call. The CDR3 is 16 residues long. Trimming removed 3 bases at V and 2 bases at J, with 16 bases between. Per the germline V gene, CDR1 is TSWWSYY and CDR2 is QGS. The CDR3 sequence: CALGERPMRTTDKLIF. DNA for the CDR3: TGTGCTCTTGGGGAGCGCCCTATGAGGACTACCGATAAACTCATCTTT.

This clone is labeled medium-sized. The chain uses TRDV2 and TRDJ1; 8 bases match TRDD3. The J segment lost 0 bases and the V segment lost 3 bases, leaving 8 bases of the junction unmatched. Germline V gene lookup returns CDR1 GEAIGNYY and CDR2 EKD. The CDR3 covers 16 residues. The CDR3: CACDSVGDQYTDKLIF. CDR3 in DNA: TGTGCCTGTGACTCGGTGGGGGATCAGTACACCGATAAACTCATCTTT.

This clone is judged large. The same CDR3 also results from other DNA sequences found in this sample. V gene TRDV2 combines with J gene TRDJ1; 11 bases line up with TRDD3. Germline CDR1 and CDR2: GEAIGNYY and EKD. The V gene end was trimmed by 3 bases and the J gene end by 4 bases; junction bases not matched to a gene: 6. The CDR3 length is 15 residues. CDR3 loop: CACDAWGIRGDKLIF. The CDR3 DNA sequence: TGTGCCTGTGACGCGTGGGGGATACGCGGCGATAAACTCATCTTT.

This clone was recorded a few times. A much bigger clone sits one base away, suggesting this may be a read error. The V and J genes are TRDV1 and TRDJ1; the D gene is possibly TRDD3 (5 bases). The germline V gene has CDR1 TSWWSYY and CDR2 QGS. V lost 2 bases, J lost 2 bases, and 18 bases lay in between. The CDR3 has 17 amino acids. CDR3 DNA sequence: TGTGCTCTTGGGGAAGTAGTAGGTTGTGGGGAGACCGATAAACTCATCTTT. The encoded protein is CALGEVVGCGETDKLIF.